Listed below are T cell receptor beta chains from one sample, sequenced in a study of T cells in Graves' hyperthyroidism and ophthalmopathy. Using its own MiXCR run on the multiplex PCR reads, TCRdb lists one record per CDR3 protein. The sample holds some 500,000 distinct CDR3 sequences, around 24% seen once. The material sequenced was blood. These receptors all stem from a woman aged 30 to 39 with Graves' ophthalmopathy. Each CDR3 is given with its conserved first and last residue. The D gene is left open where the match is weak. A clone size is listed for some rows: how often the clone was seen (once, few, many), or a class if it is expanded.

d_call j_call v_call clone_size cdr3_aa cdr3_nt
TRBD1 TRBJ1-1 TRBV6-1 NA CASSARTGRTEAFF TGTGCCAGCAGTGCCCGGACAGGGCGAACTGAAGCTTTCTTT
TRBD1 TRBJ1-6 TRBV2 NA CASRRKGASNSPLHF TGTGCCAGCAGGAGAAAGGGGGCCAGTAATTCACCCCTCCACTTT
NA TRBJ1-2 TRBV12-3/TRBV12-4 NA CASSYRRAWLNYGYTF TGTGCCAGCAGTTACCGTAGGGCGTGGCTAAACTATGGCTACACCTTC
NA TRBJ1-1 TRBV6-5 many CASTEGWGRPEAFF TGTGCCAGCACCGAGGGTTGGGGGAGGCCTGAAGCTTTCTTT
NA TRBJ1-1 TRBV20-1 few CSALTLNTEAFF TGCAGTGCCCTGACACTTAACACTGAAGCTTTCTTT
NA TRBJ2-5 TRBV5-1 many CASSAGSQETQYF TGCGCCAGCAGCGCAGGGAGCCAAGAGACCCAGTACTTC
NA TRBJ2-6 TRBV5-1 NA CASSPSPGAGANVLTF TGCGCCAGCAGCCCGAGCCCCGGGGCTGGGGCCAACGTCCTGACTTTC
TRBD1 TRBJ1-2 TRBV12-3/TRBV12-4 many CASSLHRGEVGYTF TGTGCCAGCAGTTTACACAGGGGCGAGGTTGGCTACACCTTC
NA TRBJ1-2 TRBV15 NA CATRGLPGWHGYTF TGTGCCACCAGGGGCCTTCCGGGATGGCATGGCTACACCTTC
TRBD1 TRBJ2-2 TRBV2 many CASGQGEIGELFF TGTGCCAGCGGACAGGGGGAGATCGGGGAGCTGTTTTTT
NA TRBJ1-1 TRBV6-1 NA CASTSRLNTEAFF TGTGCCAGCACCAGCAGACTGAACACTGAAGCTTTCTTT
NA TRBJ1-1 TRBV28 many CASSQRAPGQAFF TGTGCCAGCAGCCAGCGGGCCCCGGGCCAAGCTTTCTTT
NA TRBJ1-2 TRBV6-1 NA CASSRGHLSYGYTF TGTGCCAGCAGTCGAGGACACCTGAGCTATGGCTACACCTTC
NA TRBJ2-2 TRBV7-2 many CASSLRGAVGELFF TGTGCCAGCAGCTTACGAGGGGCGGTCGGGGAGCTGTTTTTT
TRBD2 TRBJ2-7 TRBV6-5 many CASSYGGGVEQYF TGTGCCAGCAGTTACGGGGGGGGGGTCGAGCAGTACTTC
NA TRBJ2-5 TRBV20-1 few CSANRREETQYF TGCAGTGCTAACCGGAGGGAAGAGACCCAGTACTTC
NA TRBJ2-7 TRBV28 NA CASSGPGEPRYEQYF TGTGCCAGCAGTGGCCCCGGGGAGCCCCGCTACGAGCAGTACTTC
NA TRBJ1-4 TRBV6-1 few CASSEEGWGEKLFF TGTGCCAGCAGTGAGGAGGGCTGGGGAGAAAAACTGTTTTTT
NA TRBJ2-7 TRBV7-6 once CASTNTGSEQYF TGTGCCAGCACCAACACGGGGTCCGAGCAGTACTTC
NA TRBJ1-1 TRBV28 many CASSPTGRGAAEAFF TGTGCCAGCAGTCCAACCGGGAGAGGGGCCGCTGAAGCTTTCTTT
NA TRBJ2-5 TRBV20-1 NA CSASFAFVGVGETQYF TGCAGTGCTAGTTTTGCGTTCGTTGGGGTAGGGGAGACCCAGTACTTC
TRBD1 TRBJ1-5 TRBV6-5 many CASSSRDRSNQPQHF TGTGCCAGCAGTTCTCGGGACAGAAGCAATCAGCCCCAGCATTTT
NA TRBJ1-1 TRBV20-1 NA CSARELGGRAEAFF TGCAGTGCTAGAGAGTTGGGGGGGCGGGCTGAAGCTTTCTTT
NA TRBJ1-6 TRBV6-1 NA CASSPRVWQLISPLHF TGTGCCAGCAGCCCAAGAGTTTGGCAACTCATTTCACCCCTCCACTTT
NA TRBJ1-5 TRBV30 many CAWAGGGPNQPQHF TGTGCCTGGGCCGGTGGCGGCCCAAATCAGCCCCAGCATTTT
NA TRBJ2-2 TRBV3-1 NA CASSQGDRGATWGELFF TGTGCCAGCAGCCAAGGAGACCGGGGGGCCACGTGGGGGGAGCTGTTTTTT
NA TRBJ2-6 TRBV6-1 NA CASTLGTFSSGANVLTF TGTGCCAGCACTCTCGGGACATTCAGCTCTGGGGCCAACGTCCTGACTTTC
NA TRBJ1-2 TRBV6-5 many CASSYLTQGSVGYTF TGTGCCAGCAGTTACTTGACCCAGGGGAGTGTAGGCTACACCTTC
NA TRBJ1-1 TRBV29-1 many CSAGITEAFF TGCAGCGCGGGAATTACTGAAGCTTTCTTT
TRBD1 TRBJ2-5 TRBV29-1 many CSVGTGPETQYF TGCAGCGTTGGGACAGGGCCAGAGACCCAGTACTTC
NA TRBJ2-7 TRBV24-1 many CATQGDGYEQYF TGTGCCACCCAAGGGGACGGATACGAGCAGTACTTC
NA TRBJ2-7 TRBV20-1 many CSAERPPSYEQYF TGCAGTGCTGAGCGGCCCCCATCCTACGAGCAGTACTTC
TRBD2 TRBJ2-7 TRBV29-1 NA CSALGGVGDEQYF TGCAGCGCGCTGGGGGGGGTCGGGGACGAGCAGTACTTC
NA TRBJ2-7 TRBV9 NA CASSVSLAYEQYF TGTGCCAGCAGCGTGTCCCTAGCCTACGAGCAGTACTTC
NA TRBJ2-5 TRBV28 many CASRPRLEETQYF TGTGCCAGCAGACCCCGACTAGAAGAGACCCAGTACTTC
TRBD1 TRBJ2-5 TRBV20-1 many CSARSMDRGLETQYF TGCAGTGCTAGATCTATGGACAGGGGGTTGGAGACCCAGTACTTC
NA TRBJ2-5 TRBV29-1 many CSVEQGQETQYF TGCAGCGTTGAGCAGGGGCAAGAGACCCAGTACTTC
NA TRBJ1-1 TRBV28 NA CASSLNPPFDTEAFF TGTGCCAGCAGCCTCAACCCCCCGTTTGACACTGAAGCTTTCTTT
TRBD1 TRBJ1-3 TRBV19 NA CASSLIQGDRNTIYF TGTGCCAGTAGTCTGATACAGGGGGACCGAAACACCATATATTTT
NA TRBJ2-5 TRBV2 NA CASADWETQYF TGTGCCAGTGCCGACTGGGAGACCCAGTACTTC
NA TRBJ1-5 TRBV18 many CASSRARGSNQPQHF TGTGCCAGCTCCCGTGCCCGGGGTAGCAATCAGCCCCAGCATTTT
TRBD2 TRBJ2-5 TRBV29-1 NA CSISGGAYETQYF TGCAGCATAAGCGGGGGGGCATATGAGACCCAGTACTTC
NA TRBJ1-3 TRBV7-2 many CASSLVDLSGNTIYF TGTGCCAGCAGCTTAGTTGATCTCTCTGGAAACACCATATATTTT
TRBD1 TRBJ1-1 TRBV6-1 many CASSMTGENTEAFF TGTGCCAGCAGCATGACAGGGGAGAACACTGAAGCTTTCTTT